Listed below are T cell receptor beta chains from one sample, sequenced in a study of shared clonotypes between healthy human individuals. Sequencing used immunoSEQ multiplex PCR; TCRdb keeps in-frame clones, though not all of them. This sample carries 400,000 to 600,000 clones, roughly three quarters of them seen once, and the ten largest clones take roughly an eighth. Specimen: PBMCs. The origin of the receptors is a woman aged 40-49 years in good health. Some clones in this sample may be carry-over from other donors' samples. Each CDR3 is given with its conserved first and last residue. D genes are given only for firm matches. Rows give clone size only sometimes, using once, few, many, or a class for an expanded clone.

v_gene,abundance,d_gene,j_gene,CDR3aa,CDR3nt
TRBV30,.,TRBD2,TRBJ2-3,CACQGCGGGDTQYF,TGTGCCTGTCAGGGGTGCGGGGGGGGAGATACGCAGTATTTT
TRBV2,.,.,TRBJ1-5,CASNRDGGPNQPQHF,TGTGCCAGCAATAGGGACGGAGGTCCCAATCAGCCCCAGCATTTT
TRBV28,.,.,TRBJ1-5,CASSIPAPNQPQHF,TGTGCCAGCAGTATCCCAGCTCCCAATCAGCCCCAGCATTTT
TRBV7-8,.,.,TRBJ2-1,CASSLGGVQFF,TGTGCCAGCAGCTTGGGAGGCGTGCAGTTCTTC
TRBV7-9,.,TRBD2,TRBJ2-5,CASTSTSGKGVETQYF,TGTGCCAGCACCTCGACTAGCGGGAAGGGGGTTGAGACCCAGTACTTC
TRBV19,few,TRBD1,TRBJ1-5,CASSRGQGMQPQHF,TGTGCCAGTAGTAGGGGACAGGGTATGCAGCCCCAGCATTTT
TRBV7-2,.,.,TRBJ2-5,CASSLGIHQETQYF,TGTGCCAGCAGCTTAGGGATTCACCAAGAGACCCAGTACTTC
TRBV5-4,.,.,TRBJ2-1,CASSPGRVGEQFF,TGTGCCAGCAGCCCGGGACGCGTGGGGGAGCAGTTCTTC
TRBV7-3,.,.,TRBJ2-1,CASSLGVADNEQFF,TGTGCCAGCAGCCTCGGGGTAGCGGACAATGAGCAGTTCTTC
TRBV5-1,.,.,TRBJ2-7,CASSLAGADYEQYF,TGCGCCAGCAGCTTGGCGGGTGCCGACTACGAGCAGTACTTC
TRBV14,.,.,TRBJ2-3,CASSQLFTQYF,TGTGCCAGCAGCCAATTGTTTACGCAGTATTTT
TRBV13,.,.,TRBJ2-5,CASSPDPGTTQYF,TGTGCCAGCAGCCCCGACCCCGGTACGACCCAGTACTTC
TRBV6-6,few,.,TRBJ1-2,CASSGGGQSFYGYTF,TGTGCCAGCAGTGGAGGAGGACAGTCTTTCTATGGCTACACCTTC
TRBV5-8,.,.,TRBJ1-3,CASTFHGNTIYF,TGTGCCAGCACCTTCCATGGAAACACCATATATTTT
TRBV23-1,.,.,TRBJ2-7,CASSQSSIYEQYF,TGCGCCAGCAGTCAATCGAGCATCTACGAGCAGTACTTC
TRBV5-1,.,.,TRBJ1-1,CASSLAVSSAKTEAFF,TGCGCCAGCAGCTTGGCCGTGAGCAGTGCAAAAACAGAAGCTTTCTTT
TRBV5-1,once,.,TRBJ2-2,CASSLVDSISGELFF,TGCGCCAGCAGCTTGGTTGACAGTATCTCCGGGGAGCTGTTTTTT
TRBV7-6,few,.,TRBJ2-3,CASSLTLIGDTQYF,TGTGCCAGCAGCCTTACCCTGATTGGAGATACGCAGTATTTT
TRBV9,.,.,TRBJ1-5,CASSLGDSNQPQHF,TGTGCCAGCAGCCTGGGAGATAGCAATCAGCCCCAGCATTTT
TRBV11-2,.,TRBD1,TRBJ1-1,CASRLGTGVMNTEAFF,TGTGCCAGCAGACTAGGGACAGGGGTCATGAACACTGAAGCTTTCTTT
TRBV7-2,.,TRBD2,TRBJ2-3,CASSLVAGATDTQYF,TGTGCCAGCAGCTTAGTAGCGGGGGCAACAGATACGCAGTATTTT
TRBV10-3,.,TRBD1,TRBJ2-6,CAISESGGRGQGFPLSGANVLTF,TGTGCCATCAGTGAGTCTGGGGGTAGGGGACAGGGGTTTCCCCTCTCTGGGGCCAACGTCCTGACTTTC
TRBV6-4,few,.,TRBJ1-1,CASSEARGTEAFF,TGTGCCAGCAGTGAGGCGAGGGGGACTGAAGCTTTCTTT
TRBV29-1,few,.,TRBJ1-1,CSVDREFAFF,TGCAGCGTTGATAGGGAATTTGCTTTCTTT
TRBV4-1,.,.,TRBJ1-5,CASSQERNQPQHF,TGCGCCAGCAGCCAAGAAAGAAATCAGCCCCAGCATTTT
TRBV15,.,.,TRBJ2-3,CATSRGSGAGGTDTQYF,TGTGCCACCAGCAGAGGATCAGGGGCGGGTGGCACAGATACGCAGTATTTT
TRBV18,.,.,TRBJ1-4,CASSPNNEKLFF,TGTGCCAGCTCACCCAATAATGAAAAACTGTTTTTT
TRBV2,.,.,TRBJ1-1,CANIPWTGNTEAFF,TGTGCCAACATCCCATGGACGGGGAACACTGAAGCTTTCTTT
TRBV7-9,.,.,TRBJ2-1,CASSLSTNNEQFF,TGTGCCAGCAGCCTTTCGACGAACAATGAGCAGTTCTTC
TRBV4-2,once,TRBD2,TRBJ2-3,CASSQGAGGNTQYF,TGTGCCAGCAGCCAAGGAGCGGGAGGGAATACGCAGTATTTT
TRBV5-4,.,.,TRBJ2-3,CASSPSARGDTQYF,TGTGCCAGCAGCCCCTCGGCCAGAGGAGATACGCAGTATTTT
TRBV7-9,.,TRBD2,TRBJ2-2,CASSGGLADPTGELFF,TGTGCCAGCAGCGGGGGACTAGCGGACCCCACCGGGGAGCTGTTTTTT
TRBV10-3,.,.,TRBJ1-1,CAISVTENTEAFF,TGTGCCATCAGTGTTACTGAAAACACTGAAGCTTTCTTT
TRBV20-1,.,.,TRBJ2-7,CSARVTYEQYF,TGCAGTGCTAGAGTTACCTACGAGCAGTACTTC
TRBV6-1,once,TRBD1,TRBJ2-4,CASSERGTGYTKNIQYF,TGTGCCAGCAGTGAAAGGGGGACAGGCTATACCAAAAACATTCAGTACTTC
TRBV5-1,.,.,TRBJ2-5,CASSLNQETQYF,TGCGCCAGCAGCCTCAACCAAGAGACCCAGTACTTC
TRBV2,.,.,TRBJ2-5,CASSYNQETQYF,TGTGCCAGCAGTTACAATCAAGAGACCCAGTACTTC
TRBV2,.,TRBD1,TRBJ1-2,CASSGGQGGDYGHTF,TGTGCCAGCAGTGGTGGACAGGGAGGTGACTATGGCCACACCTTC
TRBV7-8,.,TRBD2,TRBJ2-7,CASSVTILAMDEQYF,TGTGCCAGCAGCGTAACGATACTAGCGATGGACGAGCAGTACTTC
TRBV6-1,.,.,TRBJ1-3,CASSEAGSSGNTIYF,TGTGCCAGCAGTGAAGCCGGCAGCTCTGGAAACACCATATATTTT
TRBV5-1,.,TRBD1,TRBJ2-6,CASAAIGGAGANVLTF,TGCGCCAGCGCGGCGATAGGGGGCGCTGGGGCCAACGTCCTGACTTTC
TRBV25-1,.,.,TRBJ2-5,CASTPGSGQETQYF,TGTGCCAGCACGCCGGGGAGTGGTCAAGAGACCCAGTACTTC
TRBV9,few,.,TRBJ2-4,CASSQGLRNIQYF,TGTGCCAGCAGCCAGGGACTTCGGAACATTCAGTACTTC
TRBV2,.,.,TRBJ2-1,CASSIKGSSYNEQFF,TGTGCCAGCAGCATCAAGGGGAGCTCCTACAATGAGCAGTTCTTC
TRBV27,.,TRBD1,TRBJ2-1,CASKPTGVAEQFF,TGTGCCAGCAAACCTACAGGGGTGGCTGAGCAGTTCTTC